These T cell receptor beta chains were read from a single sample in a study of PD-1 blockade in mismatch repair-deficient tumors. TCRdb's copy holds only in-frame clones and misses some; the assay was immunoSEQ multiplex PCR. The sample records under 25,000 clones, roughly four fifths being singletons. Source: PBMCs, taken 52 weeks after starting pembrolizumab. These TCRs come from an adult with mismatch repair-deficient cancer. Each CDR3 is given with its conserved first and last residue. The D gene is left open where the match is weak. A row's size may be missing; if present it is once, few, many or a size class.

V,D,size,J,DNA,CDR3
TRBV19,TRBD1,.,TRBJ1-5,TGTGCCAGTAGTCAGGGGACAGGGTCCCAGCCCCAGCATTTT,CASSQGTGSQPQHF
TRBV2,TRBD2,.,TRBJ2-7,TGTGCCAGCAGTGAGAAGGGACTAGCGGGAGTGGGAGAGCAGTACTTC,CASSEKGLAGVGEQYF
TRBV6-5,.,.,TRBJ2-3,TGTGCCAGCAGTTATCATCGACTGAGCACAGATACGCAGTATTTT,CASSYHRLSTDTQYF
TRBV30,.,.,TRBJ1-2,TGTGCCTGGCCAGGGGCGAACGGCTACACCTTC,CAWPGANGYTF
TRBV29-1,.,.,TRBJ2-1,TGCAGCGTTGAAGGAAACAGGGAAGGTGAGCAGTTCTTC,CSVEGNREGEQFF
TRBV27,.,.,TRBJ2-5,TGTGCCAGCAGTCGATCAGGGACCCAGTACTTC,CASSRSGTQYF
TRBV7-2,TRBD1,.,TRBJ2-1,TGTGCCAGCAGCCCGGGACAGGGGAGGCACAATGAGCAGTTCTTC,CASSPGQGRHNEQFF
TRBV7-9,TRBD1,.,TRBJ2-6,TGTGCCAGCAGCTCCAGGACAGGGGGCTTCTCTGGGGCCAACGTCCTGACTTTC,CASSSRTGGFSGANVLTF
TRBV10-2,.,.,TRBJ1-5,TGCGCCAGCAGGGACCTAGGGGGAGACGGCAATCAGCCCCAGCATTTT,CASRDLGGDGNQPQHF
TRBV28,TRBD1,.,TRBJ2-1,TGTGCCAGCAGTTTAGGGACAGGGAAATTGATGGAGCAGTTCTTC,CASSLGTGKLMEQFF
TRBV28,TRBD1,few,TRBJ2-7,TGTGCCAGCAGCCTACCGGGGGACAGGGGTTACGAGCAGTACTTC,CASSLPGDRGYEQYF
TRBV10-2,TRBD2,.,TRBJ2-3,TGCGCCAGCAGCTCTAGCGGGAGGGCGGATACGCAGTATTTT,CASSSSGRADTQYF
TRBV18,.,.,TRBJ2-3,TGTGCCAGCTCGCCAGATAGGAGCGCAGATACGCAGTATTTT,CASSPDRSADTQYF
TRBV28,.,.,TRBJ1-1,TGTGCCAGCAGTCCCGGGGGACGGGGCACTGAAGCTTTCTTT,CASSPGGRGTEAFF
TRBV29-1,.,.,TRBJ2-1,TGCAGTCCCAGGGGCGGGAGACGGGCTAGCTCCTACAATGAGCAGTTCTTC,CSPRGGRRASSYNEQFF
TRBV9,.,.,TRBJ2-3,TGTGCCAGCAGCGTAGACGAGAGTACGCAGTATTTT,CASSVDESTQYF
TRBV28,.,.,TRBJ2-7,TGTGCCAGCAGTGGAGGCGGGATACTCTCCTACGAGCAGTACTTC,CASSGGGILSYEQYF